Each of the 14 T cell receptor beta chains below was sequenced from the same sample in a study of PD-L1 blockade in urothelial cancer. The protocol was immunoSEQ multiplex PCR, while the TCRdb copy is restricted to in-frame clones and leaves out a portion. The table has tens of thousands of clones, roughly 90% seen once. The material was PBMCs, obtained around atezolizumab (anti-PD-L1) treatment. The receptors were sampled from a woman aged 55-69 years with urothelial cancer.

This chain uses TRBV10-1 with TRBJ2-7; 14 nucleotides match TRBD2. CDR3 length: 16 residues. CDR1 and CDR2 from the germline V gene are WNHNN and SYGVQD (reference sequence). With 5 bases clipped from V and 9 bases from J, the junction kept 12 bases outside the gene matches. CDR3 nucleotide sequence: TGCGCCAGCAGTCACGACGGGACTAGCGGGAGTGTTTTGCAGTACTTC. Its protein product is CASSHDGTSGSVLQYF.

The rearrangement uses TRBV7-9 and TRBJ1-4; TRBD1 might be the D (5 bases). Germline V gene data show CDR1 as SEHNR and CDR2 as FQNEAQ (reference sequence). CDR3 length equals 15 residues. The ends were cut back, 5 bases at V and 8 bases at J, with 18 bases in the middle. This CDR3 is CASSDPTGRGEKLFF. DNA for the CDR3: TGTGCCAGCAGCGACCCGACGGGTCGGGGGGAAAAACTGTTTTTT.

The chain recombines TRBV4-1 with TRBJ1-1; D not resolved. Germline V lookup: CDR1 MGHRA, CDR2 YSYEKL. The CDR3 contains 13 residues. The V end lost 0 bases, the J end lost 5 bases, and 7 bases lay between the germline ends. CDR3 in amino acids: CASSQEPETEAFF. CDR3 nucleotides: TGCGCCAGCAGCCAAGAACCGGAGACTGAAGCTTTCTTT.

The rearrangement links TRBV27 to TRBJ2-5, with TRBD2 matching 7 bases. CDR3 size: 13 residues. Germline-derived CDR1 and CDR2 are MNHEY and SMNVEV (reference sequence). J was trimmed by 5 bases and V by 1 base; bases with no gene match: 1. The CDR3 nucleotides read TGTGCCAGCAGTTTATGGGGGGGGGAGACCCAGTACTTC. It encodes CASSLWGGETQYF.

The chain recombines TRBV7-9 with TRBJ2-4, with D unclear. V was trimmed by 0 bases and J by 9 bases, leaving 18 bases between them. The CDR3 length is 16 residues. Germline CDR1 reads SEHNR; CDR2 reads FQNEAQ (reference sequence). For the CDR3, the DNA is TGTGCCAGCAGCTTAGCGCTGACTCACCCCTCGGGCATTCAGTACTTC. This gives the protein CASSLALTHPSGIQYF.

The chain recombines TRBV11-2 with TRBJ2-3; 8 nucleotides align to TRBD1. Losses at the gene ends were 4 bases for V and 4 bases for J; bases not matched to a gene: 10. Looked up from germline, CDR1 is SGHAT and CDR2 is FQNNGV. The CDR3 is 16 residues long. Written as DNA, the CDR3 is TGTGCCAGCAGCTCGCGAACGGCAGGGGGCGCAGATACGCAGTATTTT. Its translation is CASSSRTAGGADTQYF.

V gene TRBV28 combines with J gene TRBJ2-1, with 9 positions matching TRBD1. After removal of 6 bases from V and 9 bases from J, the junction contained 12 bases not matched to a gene. The germline gives CDR1 MDHEN, CDR2 SYDVKM. The CDR3 spans 15 residues. DNA of the CDR3: TGTGCCAGCAGGAGGACAGGGGCAACCCACGGTGAGCAGTTCTTC. It yields the protein CASRRTGATHGEQFF.

V gene TRBV19 combines with J gene TRBJ2-5, with D perhaps matching TRBD1 (5 bases). Germline V gene data show CDR1 as LNHDA and CDR2 as SQIVND (reference sequence). Between the trimmed V and J ends, which lost 4 bases and 1 base, there was a span of 10 bases. The CDR3 contains 14 residues. In DNA form, the CDR3 reads TGTGCCAGTAGTAGGGGCCGGACCCAAGAGACCCAGTACTTC. It codes for CASSRGRTQETQYF.

The chain has TRBV7-3 and TRBJ2-2, with 10 bases identical to TRBD1. There are 15 residues in the CDR3. The trim removed 5 bases at V and 5 bases at J, leaving 5 bases unmatched. Germline V gene sequence: CDR1 SGHTA, CDR2 FQGTGA. CDR3 sequence reads: CASSIGQGETGELFF. CDR3 DNA sequence: TGTGCCAGCAGCATCGGACAGGGGGAAACCGGGGAGCTGTTTTTT.

The chain is built from TRBV7-9 and TRBJ1-2; 8 nucleotides agree with TRBD1. The CDR3 covers 14 residues. The junction had 4 bases not matched to a gene; V was cut back by 4 bases and J by 3 bases. Germline CDR1 is SEHNR and CDR2 is FQNEAQ (reference sequence). CDR3 sequence (DNA): TGTGCCAGCAGCTCTAAGACAGGGGACTATGGCTACACCTTC. Its protein is CASSSKTGDYGYTF. The variable domain in full, with the rest retrieved from reference TRBV7-9 and TRBJ1-2, is DTGVSQNPRHKITKRGQNVTFRCDPISEHNRLYWYRQTLGQGPEFLTYFQNEAQLEKSRLLSDRFSAERPKGSFSTLEIQRTEQGDSAMYLCASSSKTGDYGYTFGSGTRLTVV.

This clone was seen a single time. The chain recombines TRBV7-9 with TRBJ2-3; weak D call: TRBD1 (6 bases). The CDR3 sequence is 16 residues long. The germline gives CDR1 SEHNR, CDR2 FQNEAQ (reference sequence). V was trimmed by 5 bases and J by 0 bases, leaving 15 bases between them. DNA for the CDR3: TGTGCCAGCAGCGATCCGGGGACAACTAGCACAGATACGCAGTATTTT. This codes for CASSDPGTTSTDTQYF.

The genes are TRBV11-1 and TRBJ2-1; tentative D call: TRBD1 (5 bases). This CDR3 has 15 amino acids. Germline V gene data show CDR1 as SGHAT and CDR2 as FQDESV (reference sequence). V was trimmed by 7 bases and J by 0 bases, leaving 13 bases between them. This chain's CDR3 is CASILRQGSYNEQFF. DNA of the CDR3: TGTGCCAGCATTCTGCGCCAGGGCTCCTACAATGAGCAGTTCTTC.

The chain employs TRBV6-1 and TRBJ2-2, with 8 bases identical to TRBD1. Trimming removed 3 bases from V and 3 bases from J; junction bases left unmatched: 12. Looked up from germline, CDR1 is MNHNS and CDR2 is SASEGT. The CDR3 sequence is 18 residues long. CDR3 residues: CASSDRGQSGSYTGELFF. The CDR3 DNA follows: TGTGCCAGCAGTGACAGGGGGCAGAGCGGAAGTTACACCGGGGAGCTGTTTTTT.

The rearrangement uses TRBV5-1 and TRBJ2-1; TRBD1 matches at 8 bases. The CDR3 totals 17 residues. V lost 4 bases, J lost 6 bases, and 15 bases stayed unmatched. Per the germline V gene, CDR1 is SGHRS and CDR2 is YFSETQ. Written as DNA, the CDR3 is TGCGCCAGCAGCCCCCGACAGGGACCACAGGGGGTCAATGAGCAGTTCTTC. Amino acid sequence: CASSPRQGPQGVNEQFF.